Below, 17 T cell receptor beta chains from the same sample are listed, as sequenced in a study of blood T cell repertoires in COVID-19 (dated by TCRdb to the early 2020s). The method was the immunoSEQ multiplex PCR assay. TCRdb took over this immuneACCESS table, retaining in-frame rearrangements with V and J assigned. Such tables are incomplete; in checked studies, under half of the missing clones stem from an unresolved V gene, and the remainder is unexplained. The sample records 95,000 to 150,000 clones, approximately 85% of which are singletons. The ten largest clones take up approximately 11% of the sample. The sequencing sample was made of peripheral blood. The receptors derive from a man of 80 years or more with acute or convalescent COVID-19.

The genes are TRBV7-8 and TRBJ2-2; 8 nucleotides match TRBD1. CDR1 is SGHVS, CDR2 FQNEAQ, per germline. The V segment lost 6 bases and the J segment 5 bases; nucleotides outside the gene matches: 11. The CDR3 has 16 residues. CDR3 bases: TGTGCCAGCAGTAAACTTCAGGGGGCGCGTACCGGGGAGCTGTTTTTT. Translated: CASSKLQGARTGELFF.

The chain uses TRBV11-2 and TRBJ2-1, with 9 bases aligning to TRBD1. The junction had 12 bases not matched to a gene; V was cut back by 4 bases and J by 8 bases. The CDR3 sequence is 16 residues long. CDR1 is SGHAT and CDR2 is FQNNGV in the germline V gene. CDR3 bases: TGTGCCAGCAGCTCCGACAGGGGGGTCTCCCGCGATGAGCAGTTCTTC. This gives the protein CASSSDRGVSRDEQFF.

V gene TRBV5-4 combines with J gene TRBJ1-2, with TRBD1 as a possible D gene (5 bases). The CDR3 is made up of 14 amino acids. Germline V gives CDR1 SGHNT, CDR2 YYREEE (reference sequence). Deletions cut 4 bases from V and 12 bases from J, with 22 bases between. The CDR3 region has the DNA TGTGCCAGCAGCGCTGGGCGGCAGGGCCTGGCCGACACCTTC. Translating gives CASSAGRQGLADTF.

This chain connects TRBV6-2 or TRBV6-3 to TRBJ2-5, with 9 bases aligning to TRBD2. CDR3 length equals 16 residues. Germline V lookup: CDR1 MNHEY, CDR2 SVGEGT. The V and J ends lost 0 bases and 5 bases, in that order; junction bases with no gene match: 7. This CDR3 is CASSYSWREGGETQYF. For the CDR3, the DNA is TGTGCCAGCAGTTACTCCTGGCGGGAGGGTGGGGAGACCCAGTACTTC.

The chain couples TRBV7-9 to TRBJ2-3, with D possibly matching TRBD2 (6 bases). Germline CDR1 SEHNR, CDR2 FQNEAQ (reference sequence). The V end lost 2 bases, the J end lost 2 bases, and 11 bases lay between the germline ends. CDR3 size: 15 residues. In DNA, the CDR3 is TGTGCCAGCAGCTTATCCGGGAGCCCCACAGATACGCAGTATTTT. It codes for CASSLSGSPTDTQYF.

The rearrangement uses TRBV30 and TRBJ1-2; D is perhaps TRBD1 (5 bases). Per germline, CDR1 GTSNPN and CDR2 SVGIG (reference sequence). Trimming pared 2 bases from V and 4 bases from J, leaving 11 bases between. The CDR3 consists of 13 residues. CDR3 nucleotides: TGTGCCTGGAGTCTAGGGGTCGCCTATGGCTACACCTTC. Protein: CAWSLGVAYGYTF.

The V call is TRBV11-1, the J call TRBJ2-3; 7 bases are shared with TRBD1. Germline V gene lookup returns CDR1 SGHAT and CDR2 FQDESV (reference sequence). This CDR3 has 15 amino acids. The J segment lost 2 bases and the V segment lost 5 bases, leaving 7 bases of the junction unmatched. CDR3 in amino acids: CASSPGQDFTDTQYF. CDR3 bases: TGTGCCAGCAGCCCCGGACAGGACTTCACAGATACGCAGTATTTT. Full variable domain (outside the CDR3, taken from reference TRBV11-1 and TRBJ2-3): EAEVAQSPRYKITEKSQAVAFWCDPISGHATLYWYRQILGQGPELLVQFQDESVVDDSQLPKDRFSAERLKGVDSTLKIQPAELGDSAMYLCASSPGQDFTDTQYFGPGTRLTVL.

The chain joins TRBV19 to TRBJ2-7, with 8 bases aligning to TRBD2. CDR1 and CDR2 (germline): LNHDA, SQIVND (reference sequence). The CDR3 length is 13 residues. V was clipped by 7 bases and J by 6 bases; unmatched bases: 8. CDR3: CASNRQAGGEQYF. Here the CDR3 DNA reads TGTGCCAGTAACCGGCAGGCGGGAGGCGAGCAGTACTTC.

The V gene is TRBV27, the J gene TRBJ1-6; D is perhaps TRBD1 (5 bases). In germline, CDR1 is MNHEY, CDR2 SMNVEV (reference sequence). Deletions cut 2 bases from V and 9 bases from J, with 14 bases between. This CDR3 spans 15 amino acids. For the CDR3, the DNA is TGTGCCAGCAGTTTAAATCTCCAGGGCTCTTCACCCCTCCACTTT. This sequence encodes CASSLNLQGSSPLHF.

This sequence joins TRBV5-1 and TRBJ2-5, with 7 bases that match TRBD1. The CDR3 covers 15 residues. V lost 3 bases, J lost 2 bases, and 7 bases stayed unmatched. The germline V gene has CDR1 SGHRS and CDR2 YFSETQ. The CDR3, as DNA: TGCGCCAGCAGCTCCTACAGGGGTGGGCAAGAGACCCAGTACTTC. Protein product: CASSSYRGGQETQYF.

This chain links TRBV18 with TRBJ1-1; a possible D gene is TRBD1 (5 bases). The V end lost 6 bases, the J end lost 7 bases, and 12 bases lay between the germline ends. The CDR3 contains 12 residues. CDR1 and CDR2 (germline): KGHSH, LQKENI. The CDR3 loop reads CASSGPTIEAFF. CDR3 nucleotides: TGTGCCAGCTCGGGGCCAACTATTGAAGCTTTCTTT.

Here the CDR3 reads CASSDRGPDTQYF. The CDR3, as DNA: TGTGCCAGCAGTGACAGGGGACCAGATACGCAGTATTTT. The chain recombines TRBV12-3 or TRBV12-4 with TRBJ2-3, with 8 bases that match TRBD1. The V gene end was trimmed by 5 bases and the J gene end by 4 bases; junction bases not matched to a gene: 2. The CDR3 extends over 13 amino acids.

The chain has TRBV9 and TRBJ2-4; 10 bases agree with TRBD1. With V trimmed by 0 bases and J by 8 bases, 5 bases remained unmatched. CDR3 length: 15 residues. Per the germline V gene, CDR1 is SGDLS and CDR2 is YYNGEE. The CDR3 here is CASSVDGDRGDIQYF. The CDR3 DNA follows: TGTGCCAGCAGCGTAGACGGGGACAGGGGAGACATTCAGTACTTC.

This chain uses TRBV27 with TRBJ2-5; possibly TRBD1 for D (5 bases). With 8 bases removed from V and 10 bases from J, the gap between germline ends came to 14 bases. Looked up from germline, CDR1 is MNHEY and CDR2 is SMNVEV (reference sequence). This CDR3 is built from 11 residues. The CDR3 loop is CASHQGPIQYF. In DNA form, the CDR3 reads TGTGCCAGCCACCAGGGCCCCATCCAGTACTTC.

This sequence joins TRBV5-1 and TRBJ1-1, with D perhaps TRBD1 (6 bases). V lost 1 base and J 1 base, leaving 11 bases between the germline ends. Per the germline V gene, CDR1 is SGHRS and CDR2 is YFSETQ. The CDR3 covers 15 residues. CDR3 residues: CASSLSTGANTEAFF. CDR3 nucleotide sequence: TGCGCCAGCAGCTTGTCGACAGGAGCGAACACTGAAGCTTTCTTT. Variable domain in full (rest from reference TRBV5-1 and TRBJ1-1): KAGVTQTPRYLIKTRGQQVTLSCSPISGHRSVSWYQQTPGQGLQFLFEYFSETQRNKGNFPGRFSGRQFSNSRSEMNVSTLELGDSALYLCASSLSTGANTEAFFGQGTRLTVV.

V usage is TRBV5-6 and J usage is TRBJ2-3; weak D call: TRBD2 (6 bases). V shed 3 bases and J shed 3 bases, with 14 bases lying between them. The CDR3 has 15 amino acids. Germline assignment: CDR1 SGHDT and CDR2 YYEEEE. CDR3 loop: CASSSPRRGTDTQYF. The CDR3 nucleotides read TGTGCCAGCAGCTCCCCGAGGCGGGGAACAGATACGCAGTATTTT.

The V call is TRBV5-1, the J call TRBJ2-1, with 11 bases matching TRBD2. This CDR3 contains 15 residues. V lost 4 bases, J lost 9 bases, and 9 bases stayed unmatched. CDR1 SGHRS and CDR2 YFSETQ come from the germline V gene. DNA for the CDR3: TGCGCCAGCAGCCCACTAGCGGGAGAACCGGGTGAGCAGTTCTTC. This encodes CASSPLAGEPGEQFF.